The source of this T cell receptor beta chain is a study of shared clonotypes between healthy human individuals. V lost 4 bases and J 1 base, leaving 16 bases between the germline ends. The CDR3 consists of 16 residues. In germline, CDR1 is SEHNR, CDR2 FQNEAQ (reference sequence). Study-level points and caveats: Larger richness was generally estimated for naive than memory subsets. Sharing across a few donors was seen in 4.5% to 6.5% of naive CD4 clonotypes. It was the few donors that limited the genetic and exposure-history diversity represented.

Details on this clone: Its antigen is currently unknown.

CD8 cells classed as naive were CD45RO-negative and positively selected for CCR7, excluding terminally differentiated effector memory CD45RA+ cells. Here immunoSEQ multiplex PCR was the method, and the copy in TCRdb shows in-frame clones only, minus some. In the table there are more than 2 million clones, over 85% of which are singletons. This chain connects TRBV7-9 to TRBJ2-5; D gene uncertain. What was sequenced was naive CD8+ T cells from PBMCs. The TCR originated in a man aged 18-30 years in good health. Some clones in this sample may be carry-over from other donors' samples. The CDR3 nucleotides read TGTGCCAGCAGCTCCCGAAGCGAAGGCACCCAAGAGACCCAGTACTTC. Amino acids: CASSSRSEGTQETQYF. The entire variable domain, with the rest obtained from reference TRBV7-9 and TRBJ2-5, is as follows: DTGVSQNPRHKITKRGQNVTFRCDPISEHNRLYWYRQTLGQGPEFLTYFQNEAQLEKSRLLSDRFSAERPKGSFSTLEIQRTEQGDSAMYLCASSSRSEGTQETQYFGPGTRLLVL.